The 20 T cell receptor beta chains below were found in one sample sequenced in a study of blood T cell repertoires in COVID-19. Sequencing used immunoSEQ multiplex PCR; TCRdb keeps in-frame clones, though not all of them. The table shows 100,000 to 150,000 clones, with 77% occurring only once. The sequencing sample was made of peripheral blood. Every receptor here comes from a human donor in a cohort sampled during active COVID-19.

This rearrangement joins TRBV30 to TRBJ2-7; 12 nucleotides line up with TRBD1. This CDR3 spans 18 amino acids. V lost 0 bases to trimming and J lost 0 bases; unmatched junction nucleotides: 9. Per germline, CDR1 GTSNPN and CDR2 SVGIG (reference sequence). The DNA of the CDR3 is TGTGCCTGGAGTGTACCGGGACAGGGGGCTGGAGGCTCCTACGAGCAGTACTTC. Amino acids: CAWSVPGQGAGGSYEQYF.

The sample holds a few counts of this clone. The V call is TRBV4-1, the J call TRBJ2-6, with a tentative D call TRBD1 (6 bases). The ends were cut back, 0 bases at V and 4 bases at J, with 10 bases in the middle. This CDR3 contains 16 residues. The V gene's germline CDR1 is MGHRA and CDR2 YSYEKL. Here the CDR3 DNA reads TGCGCCAGCAGCCAAGACACAGGGACAGGGGCCAACGTCCTGACTTTC. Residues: CASSQDTGTGANVLTF.

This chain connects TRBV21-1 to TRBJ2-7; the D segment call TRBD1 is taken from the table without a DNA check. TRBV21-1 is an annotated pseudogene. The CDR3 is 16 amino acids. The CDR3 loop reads CASSKRGQGRAYEQYF. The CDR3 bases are TGTGCCAGCAGCAAAAGGGGACAGGGGCGAGCCTACGAGCAGTACTTC.

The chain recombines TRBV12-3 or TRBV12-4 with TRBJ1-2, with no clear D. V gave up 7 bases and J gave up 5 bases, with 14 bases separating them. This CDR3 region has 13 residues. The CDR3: CASTVPGLYGYTF. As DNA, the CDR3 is TGTGCCAGCACCGTACCTGGGCTTTATGGCTACACCTTC.

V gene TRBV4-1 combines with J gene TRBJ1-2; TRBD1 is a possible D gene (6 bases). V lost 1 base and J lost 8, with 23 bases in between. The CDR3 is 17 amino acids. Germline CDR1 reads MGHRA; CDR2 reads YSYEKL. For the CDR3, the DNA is TGCGCCAGCAGCCAAGGATCGGGCGGGGGGCGTAAGAGCGGCTACACCTTC. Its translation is CASSQGSGGGRKSGYTF.

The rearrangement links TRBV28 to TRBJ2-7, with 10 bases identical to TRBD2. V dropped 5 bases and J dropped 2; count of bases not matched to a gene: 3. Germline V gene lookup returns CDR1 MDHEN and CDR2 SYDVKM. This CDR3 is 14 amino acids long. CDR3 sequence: CASSSLAGAYEQYF. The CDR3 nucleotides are TGTGCCAGCAGTAGTCTAGCGGGGGCCTACGAGCAGTACTTC.

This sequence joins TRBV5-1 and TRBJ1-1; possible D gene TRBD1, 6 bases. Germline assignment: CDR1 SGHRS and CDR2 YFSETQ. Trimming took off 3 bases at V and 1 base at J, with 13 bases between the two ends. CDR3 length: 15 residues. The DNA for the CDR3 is TGCGCCAGCAGCTGGGGAGGGACAAAGAACACTGAAGCTTTCTTT. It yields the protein CASSWGGTKNTEAFF.

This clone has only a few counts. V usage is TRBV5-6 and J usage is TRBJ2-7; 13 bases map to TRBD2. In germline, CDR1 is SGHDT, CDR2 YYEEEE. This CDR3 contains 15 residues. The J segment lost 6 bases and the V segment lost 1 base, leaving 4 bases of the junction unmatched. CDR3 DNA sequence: TGTGCCAGCAGCTTGCCGGGACTAGCGGGACGCGAGCAGTACTTC. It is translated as CASSLPGLAGREQYF.

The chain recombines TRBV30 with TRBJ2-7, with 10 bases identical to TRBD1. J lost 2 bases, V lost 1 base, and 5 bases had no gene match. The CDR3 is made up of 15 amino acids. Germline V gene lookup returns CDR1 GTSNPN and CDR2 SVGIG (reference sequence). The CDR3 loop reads CAWSADRGHPYEQYF. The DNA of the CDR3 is TGTGCCTGGAGTGCCGACAGGGGGCACCCCTACGAGCAGTACTTC.

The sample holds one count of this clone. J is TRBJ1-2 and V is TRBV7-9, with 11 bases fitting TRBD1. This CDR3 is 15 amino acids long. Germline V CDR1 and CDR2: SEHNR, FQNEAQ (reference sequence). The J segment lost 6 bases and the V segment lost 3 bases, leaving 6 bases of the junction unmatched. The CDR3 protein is CASSFPDRGRDGYTF. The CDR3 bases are TGTGCCAGCAGCTTCCCGGACAGGGGGCGGGATGGCTACACCTTC.

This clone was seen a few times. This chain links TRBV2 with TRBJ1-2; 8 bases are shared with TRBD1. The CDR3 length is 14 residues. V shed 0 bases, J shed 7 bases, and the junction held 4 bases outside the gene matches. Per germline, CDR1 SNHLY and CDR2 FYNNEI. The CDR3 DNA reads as TGTGCCAGCAGTGAAGCCCGCAGGGGGCTTGGCTACACCTTC. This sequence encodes CASSEARRGLGYTF.

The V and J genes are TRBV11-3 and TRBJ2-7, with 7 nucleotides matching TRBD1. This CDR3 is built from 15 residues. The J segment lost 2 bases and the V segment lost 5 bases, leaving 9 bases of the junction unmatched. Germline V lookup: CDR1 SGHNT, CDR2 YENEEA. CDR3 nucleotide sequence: TGTGCCAGCAGCCCCGGGACAGCCTACCCCTACGAGCAGTACTTC. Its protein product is CASSPGTAYPYEQYF.

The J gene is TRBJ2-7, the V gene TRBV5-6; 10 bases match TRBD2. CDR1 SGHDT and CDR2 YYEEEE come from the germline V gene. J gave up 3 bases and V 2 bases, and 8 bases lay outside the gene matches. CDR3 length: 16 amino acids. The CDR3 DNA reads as TGTGCCAGCAGCTTAGGGCTAGCGGGAGCCTTCTACGAGCAGTACTTC. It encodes CASSLGLAGAFYEQYF. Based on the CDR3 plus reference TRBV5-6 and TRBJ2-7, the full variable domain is DAGVTQSPTHLIKTRGQQVTLRCSPKSGHDTVSWYQQALGQGPQFIFQYYEEEERQRGNFPDRFSGHQFPNYSSELNVNALLLGDSALYLCASSLGLAGAFYEQYFGPGTRLTVT.

As DNA, the CDR3 is TGCGCCAGCAGTGAGTCGGAACAGGGGGCTGGGCAGTACTTC. It encodes CASSESEQGAGQYF. The chain couples TRBV10-2 to TRBJ2-7, with 9 bases that match TRBD1. Losses at the gene ends were 0 bases for V and 9 bases for J; bases not matched to a gene: 6. This CDR3 comprises 14 residues. Germline-derived CDR1 and CDR2 are WSHSY and SAAADI.

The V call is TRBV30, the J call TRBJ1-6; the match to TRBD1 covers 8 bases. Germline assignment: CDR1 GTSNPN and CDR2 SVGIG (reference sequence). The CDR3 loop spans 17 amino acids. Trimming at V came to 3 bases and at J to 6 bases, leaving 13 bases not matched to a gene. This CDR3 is CAWSATYPGQANSPLHF. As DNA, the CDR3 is TGTGCCTGGAGCGCGACGTATCCGGGACAGGCTAATTCACCCCTCCACTTT. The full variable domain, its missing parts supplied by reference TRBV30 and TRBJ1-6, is SQTIHQWPATLVQPVGSPLSLECTVEGTSNPNLYWYRQAAGRGLQLLFYSVGIGQISSEVPQNLSASRPQDRQFILSSKKLLLSDSGFYLCAWSATYPGQANSPLHFGNGTRLTVT.

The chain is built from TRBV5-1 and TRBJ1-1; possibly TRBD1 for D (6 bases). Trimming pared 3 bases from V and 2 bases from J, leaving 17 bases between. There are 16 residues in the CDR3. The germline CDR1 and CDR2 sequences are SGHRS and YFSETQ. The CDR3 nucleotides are TGCGCCAGCAGCTCCAAAGGGGGGGCGGGCAACACTGAAGCTTTCTTT. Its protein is CASSSKGGAGNTEAFF.

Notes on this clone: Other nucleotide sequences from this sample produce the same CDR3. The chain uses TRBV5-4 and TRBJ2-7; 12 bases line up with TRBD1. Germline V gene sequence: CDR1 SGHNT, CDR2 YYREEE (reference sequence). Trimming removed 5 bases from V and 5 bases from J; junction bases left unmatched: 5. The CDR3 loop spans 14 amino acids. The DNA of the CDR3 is TGTGCCAGCAGTTCCGGGACAGGGGGCCACGAGCAGTACTTC. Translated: CASSSGTGGHEQYF.

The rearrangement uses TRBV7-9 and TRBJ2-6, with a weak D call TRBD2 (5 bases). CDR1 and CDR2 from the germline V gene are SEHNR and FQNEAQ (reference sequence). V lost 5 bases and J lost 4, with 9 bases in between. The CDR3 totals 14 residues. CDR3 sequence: CASSPTGGANVLTF. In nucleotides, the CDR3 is TGTGCCAGCAGCCCTACGGGAGGGGCCAACGTCCTGACTTTC.

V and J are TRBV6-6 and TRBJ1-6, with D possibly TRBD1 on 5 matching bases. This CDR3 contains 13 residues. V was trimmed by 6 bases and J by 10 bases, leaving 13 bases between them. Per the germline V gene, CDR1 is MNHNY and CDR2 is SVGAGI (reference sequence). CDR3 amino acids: CASRPGWGSPLHF. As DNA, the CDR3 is TGTGCCAGCAGGCCAGGGTGGGGCTCACCCCTCCACTTT.

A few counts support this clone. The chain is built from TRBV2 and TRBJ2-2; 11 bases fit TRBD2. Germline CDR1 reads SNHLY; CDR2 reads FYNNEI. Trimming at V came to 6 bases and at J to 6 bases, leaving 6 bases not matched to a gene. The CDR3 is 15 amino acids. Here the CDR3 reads CASRILAGGAGELFF. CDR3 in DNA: TGTGCCAGCAGAATCCTAGCGGGAGGTGCCGGGGAGCTGTTTTTT.